This TCR beta chain was captured in a study of identifying expanded T cells in peripheral blood (dated by TCRdb to about 2019). For context, the study as a whole: Separate aliquots of the same genomic DNA pool were sequenced to produce technical replicates, and four replicates were compared in pairs.

No immune events, such as infections, were documented for the healthy donors during the collection period. Blood repertoires from healthy donors were used as a training cohort for calibrating time-dependent variance in a beta-binomial model of differential abundance of T-cell clones. The training cohort comprised 10 healthy donors, 3 female and 7 male. On average the donors were around 39 years old, and their ages spanned roughly 29 to 64 years. Whole blood was collected from each healthy donor at three time points spaced approximately 2 weeks apart and obtained from a commercial supplier. For immunosequencing, genomic DNA was extracted from unsorted whole blood. About this clone itself: Its recognized antigen is unknown. No base-level quality is on record; no much larger clone is a single base apart.

CDR1 and CDR2, looked up from the germline V gene, are MNHNS and SASEGT. V is shortened by 4 bases, J by 7 bases, and the region joining them spans 8 bases. Taken from cysteine to phenylalanine, the CDR3 has 11 residues. The only DNA kept is the CDR3, 33 bases in frame from the first base. What the study reported, not specific to this receptor: Both the number of clones called differentially abundant and the false-positive rate were significantly reduced by the beta-binomial model across all healthy-donor time intervals. For all healthy donors, the variance in clone template counts between approximately 2-week samples rose significantly as total template count increased. The authors expected biological variance in healthy repertoires might increase further over much longer intervals such as months to years. Approximately 1.2 differentially abundant clones were flagged by the binomial model between technical replicates, whereas about 15 and 18 were flagged over roughly two weeks and four weeks, respectively.

The immunoSEQ Assay, which uses bias-controlled multiplex PCR amplification of genomic DNA, was used to profile TCRbeta CDR3 regions. The authors' analysis ran thus. The absolute abundance of each unique TCRbeta CDR3 region was quantified after sequences were collapsed and filtered. Differential abundance was tested with two models: a binomial (Fisher-equivalent) model and a beta-binomial model that adds time-dependent variance fitted from healthy donors. Clones with fewer than 5 combined templates were removed, and differential abundance was called for clones with a Benjamini-Hochberg FDR below 0.01. In the beta-binomial model, variance was expressed as a function of the total template count across the two samples, in the form v = (b*log(k)+a)^2. As stored in TCRdb, this immuneACCESS dataset retains in-frame rearrangements with V and J assigned. A fraction of the clones does not appear; measured against another copy, unresolved V genes explain less than half of the discrepancy, and the remainder lacks a known reason. V and J calls and clone size are given by that table; D and trimming were obtained from the DNA. The table for this sample lists over 75,000 clones; about 87% of them were counted only once. The top ten constitute 4% of the sample.

This TCR came from a person between 18 and 75 years old in good health. The sequence links TRBV6-1 to TRBJ2-7, with no D gene named confidently. Sequences were obtained from blood. The sequence in DNA is TGTGCCAGCAGTGTCACGCGGGAGCAGTACTTC. It codes for CASSVTREQYF.